This TCR beta chain derives from a study of cytomegalovirus exposure and HLA in healthy donors. Deletions cut 4 bases from V and 5 bases from J, with 12 bases between. CDR3 size: 13 residues. CDR1 and CDR2 from the germline V gene are SGDLS and YYNGEE. PCR involved 60 Vbeta and 13 Jbeta primers. TCRdb's table, derived via immunoSEQ multiplex PCR, lists solely in-frame clones and lacks some. The sample consists of approximately 130,000 clones, roughly four fifths of them appearing once. Sequenced sample: PBMCs. The sequence was obtained from a woman in her 50s in good health and CMV-seropositive. V usage is TRBV9 and J usage is TRBJ1-1, with D possibly matching TRBD1 (6 bases). The CDR3 region has the DNA TGTGCCAGCAGCTCGGAACAGGGAACTGAAGCTTTCTTT. Translated: CASSSEQGTEAFF.